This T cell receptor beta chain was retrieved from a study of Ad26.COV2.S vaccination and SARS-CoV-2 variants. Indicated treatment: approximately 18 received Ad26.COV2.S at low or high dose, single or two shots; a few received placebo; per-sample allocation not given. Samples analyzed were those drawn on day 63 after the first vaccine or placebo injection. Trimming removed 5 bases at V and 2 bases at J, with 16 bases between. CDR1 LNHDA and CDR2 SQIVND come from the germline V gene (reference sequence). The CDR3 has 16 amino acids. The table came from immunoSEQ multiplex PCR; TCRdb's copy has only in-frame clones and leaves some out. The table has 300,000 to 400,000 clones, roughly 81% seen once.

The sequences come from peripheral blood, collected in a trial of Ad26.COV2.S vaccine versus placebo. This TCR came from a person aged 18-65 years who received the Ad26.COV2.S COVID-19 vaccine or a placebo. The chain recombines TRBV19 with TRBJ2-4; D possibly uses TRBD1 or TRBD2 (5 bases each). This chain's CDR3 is CASSGAGTTTKNIQYF. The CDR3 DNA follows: TGTGCCAGTAGTGGAGCTGGGACGACAACCAAAAACATTCAGTACTTC.